These 23 T cell receptor beta chains originate from one sample sequenced in a study of cytomegalovirus exposure and HLA in healthy donors. The PCR employed 60 Vbeta primers together with 13 Jbeta primers. Here immunoSEQ multiplex PCR was the method, and the copy in TCRdb shows in-frame clones only, minus some. In the table there are 170,000 or so clones, about four fifths of which are singletons. The specimen sequenced was PBMCs. These receptors were collected from a woman in her forties or fifties in good health and CMV-seropositive.

The chain recombines TRBV6-1 with TRBJ2-3; no clear D gene. Trimming removed 2 bases from V and 10 bases from J, with 7 bases in between. CDR3 length: 11 amino acids. The germline V gene encodes CDR1 MNHNS and CDR2 SASEGT. In DNA, the CDR3 is TGTGCCAGCAGTGAATCTTTTCCGCAGTATTTT. The encoded protein is CASSESFPQYF.

The chain has TRBV9 and TRBJ2-3, with 7 bases matching TRBD2. The CDR3 totals 13 residues. V was clipped by 7 bases and J by 1 base; unmatched bases: 3. The germline V gene encodes CDR1 SGDLS and CDR2 YYNGEE. The CDR3 spells CASGTSGTDTQYF. CDR3 coding DNA: TGTGCCAGCGGTACTAGCGGCACAGATACGCAGTATTTT.

On this clone itself: One end of the junction is discordant with germline, which a read error may explain. CDR3 nucleotides: TGTTCCAGCAGCCAGTCTTTAGATACGCAGTATTTT. It is translated as CSSSQSLDTQYF. This sequence joins TRBV7-9 and TRBJ2-3; D uncertain. In germline, CDR1 is SEHNR, CDR2 FQNEAQ (reference sequence). This CDR3 is built from 12 residues.

The chain uses TRBV5-1 and TRBJ2-7; 7 bases agree with TRBD1. The J segment lost 3 bases and the V segment lost 3 bases, leaving 3 bases of the junction unmatched. CDR1 SGHRS and CDR2 YFSETQ come from the germline V gene. The CDR3 loop spans 13 amino acids. In DNA form, the CDR3 reads TGCGCCAGCAGCTCACCAGGGGGCTACGAGCAGTACTTC. As protein: CASSSPGGYEQYF.

This chain joins TRBV7-2 and TRBJ2-3; 9 nucleotides line up with TRBD2. The J segment lost 4 bases and the V segment lost 4 bases, leaving 6 bases of the junction unmatched. This CDR3 is 15 amino acids long. The V gene's germline CDR1 is SGHTA and CDR2 FQGNSA. The DNA of the CDR3 is TGTGCCAGCAGCTACAAGGCGGGAGGGGCAGATACGCAGTATTTT. Translating it yields CASSYKAGGADTQYF.

The rearrangement joins TRBV7-2 to TRBJ1-2, with D perhaps TRBD1 (5 bases). This CDR3 has 13 amino acids. Per the germline V gene, CDR1 is SGHTA and CDR2 is FQGNSA. The V end was cut by 6 bases, the J end by 8 bases, with 16 bases between. The CDR3 region is CASSSTGPQGYTF. CDR3 coding DNA: TGTGCCAGCAGTTCAACAGGTCCTCAAGGCTACACCTTC. Variable domain in full (rest from reference TRBV7-2 and TRBJ1-2): GAGVSQSPSNKVTEKGKDVELRCDPISGHTALYWYRQSLGQGLEFLIYFQGNSAPDKSGLPSDRFSAERTGGSVSTLTIQRTQQEDSAVYLCASSSTGPQGYTFGSGTRLTVV.

CDR3 nucleotide sequence: TGTGCCAGCAGTTTTTGGACAGGGAGAGGGGTCTACGAGCAGTACTTC. Amino acid sequence: CASSFWTGRGVYEQYF. This chain uses TRBV27 with TRBJ2-7; 8 positions match TRBD1. CDR1 and CDR2 (germline): MNHEY, SMNVEV (reference sequence). V was pared by 3 bases and J by 3 bases, with 10 bases of the junction left unmatched. The CDR3 spans 16 residues.

V usage is TRBV5-8 and J usage is TRBJ2-2, with 10 bases matching TRBD2. The CDR3 length is 16 residues. The V gene end was trimmed by 2 bases and the J gene end by 2 bases; junction bases not matched to a gene: 3. Germline CDR1 is SGHTS and CDR2 is YDEGEE. CDR3 region: CASSFQLAGNTGELFF. The CDR3 nucleotides read TGTGCCAGCAGCTTCCAACTAGCGGGAAACACCGGGGAGCTGTTTTTT.

This chain links TRBV4-3 with TRBJ1-2; TRBD1 agrees at 8 bases. CDR3 size: 16 residues. After removal of 0 bases from V and 3 bases from J, the junction contained 6 bases not matched to a gene. Germline lookup yields CDR1 LGHNA and CDR2 YSLEER. CDR3 DNA: TGCGCCAGCAGCCAAGATCTCGGACAGGGCGACTATGGCTACACCTTC. This gives the protein CASSQDLGQGDYGYTF.

CDR3 sequence: CASRKDSLNGYTF. CDR3 in DNA: TGTGCCAGCCGGAAGGACTCGCTGAATGGCTACACCTTC. The chain recombines TRBV9 with TRBJ1-2; D is unresolved. V lost 7 bases, J lost 6 bases, and 16 bases lay in between. CDR3 length: 13 residues. Germline V gene sequence: CDR1 SGDLS, CDR2 YYNGEE.

This chain links TRBV11-2 with TRBJ2-1; 7 bases are shared with TRBD2. CDR1 and CDR2 (germline): SGHAT, FQNNGV. This CDR3 is built from 16 residues. V lost 5 bases to trimming and J lost 2 bases; unmatched junction nucleotides: 9. The CDR3 sequence is CASSPRASGPYNEQFF. Here the CDR3 DNA reads TGTGCCAGCAGCCCCCGGGCTAGCGGCCCCTACAATGAGCAGTTCTTC. The complete variable domain, with remaining parts taken from reference TRBV11-2 and TRBJ2-1, reads EAGVAQSPRYKIIEKRQSVAFWCNPISGHATLYWYQQILGQGPKLLIQFQNNGVVDDSQLPKDRFSAERLKGVDSTLKIQPAKLEDSAVYLCASSPRASGPYNEQFFGPGTRLTVL.

The chain links TRBV19 to TRBJ1-5, with TRBD1 matching over 9 bases. Losses at the gene ends were 3 bases for V and 0 bases for J; bases not matched to a gene: 6. The CDR3 has 17 amino acids. Germline CDR1 reads LNHDA; CDR2 reads SQIVND (reference sequence). CDR3 in DNA: TGTGCCAGTAGTATTGTCGGGACAGGGCTTAGCAATCAGCCCCAGCATTTT. It is translated as CASSIVGTGLSNQPQHF.

The V gene is TRBV5-4, the J gene TRBJ1-2; 8 nucleotides agree with TRBD1. Per the germline V gene, CDR1 is SGHNT and CDR2 is YYREEE (reference sequence). The junction had 13 bases not matched to a gene; V was cut back by 4 bases and J by 8 bases. The CDR3 covers 15 residues. The CDR3 reads CASSPEWAGGGGYTF. DNA for the CDR3: TGTGCCAGCAGCCCGGAGTGGGCAGGGGGCGGCGGCTACACCTTC.

This clone came up once. V is TRBV9 and J is TRBJ1-2, with D unclear. Germline V lookup: CDR1 SGDLS, CDR2 YYNGEE. V was trimmed by 0 bases and J by 7 bases, leaving 16 bases between them. The CDR3 runs 15 residues. CDR3 DNA sequence: TGTGCCAGCAGCGTAGCGCCGGGAGTGTCTGGTGGCTACACCTTC. Residues: CASSVAPGVSGGYTF.

The genes are TRBV5-6 and TRBJ2-1; 7 nucleotides align to TRBD2. J lost 7 bases, V lost 4 bases, and 11 bases had no gene match. The germline gives CDR1 SGHDT, CDR2 YYEEEE. The CDR3 consists of 15 residues. The CDR3 region has the DNA TGTGCCAGCAGCGCAGACACTAGCGCCAGGAATGAGCAGTTCTTC. Its translation is CASSADTSARNEQFF.

V gene TRBV7-2 combines with J gene TRBJ2-3, with a possible D match to TRBD1 (6 bases). Looked up from germline, CDR1 is SGHTA and CDR2 is FQGNSA. CDR3 length equals 11 residues. Trimming pared 7 bases from V and 8 bases from J, leaving 10 bases between. CDR3 bases: TGTGCCAGCACACAGGGTCCTACGCAGTATTTT. Translation: CASTQGPTQYF.

This chain joins TRBV5-1 and TRBJ2-7; D gene uncertain. Germline values: CDR1 SGHRS, CDR2 YFSETQ. V gave up 0 bases and J gave up 0 bases, with 10 bases separating them. CDR3 size: 15 residues. The CDR3 bases are TGCGCCAGCAGCTTGGGGCACCAAATCTCCTACGAGCAGTACTTC. It translates to CASSLGHQISYEQYF.

For the CDR3, the DNA is TGCGCCAGCAGCTTCAGTGGCTCTGGGGCCAACGTCCTGACTTTC. Protein: CASSFSGSGANVLTF. The V gene is TRBV5-1, the J gene TRBJ2-6, with D unclear. The V end lost 2 bases, the J end lost 0 bases, and 6 bases lay between the germline ends. This CDR3 has 15 amino acids. Germline V lookup: CDR1 SGHRS, CDR2 YFSETQ. The full variable domain, rest sourced from reference TRBV5-1 and TRBJ2-6, is KAGVTQTPRYLIKTRGQQVTLSCSPISGHRSVSWYQQTPGQGLQFLFEYFSETQRNKGNFPGRFSGRQFSNSRSEMNVSTLELGDSALYLCASSFSGSGANVLTFGAGSRLTVL.

The V and J genes are TRBV7-2 and TRBJ2-3; 13 bases align to TRBD2. Germline V gene sequence: CDR1 SGHTA, CDR2 FQGNSA. V shed 6 bases, J shed 4 bases, and the junction held 13 bases outside the gene matches. This CDR3 has 18 residues. CDR3 in amino acids: CASSFLRTSGRAADTQYF. In nucleotides, the CDR3 is TGTGCCAGCAGTTTTCTCCGTACTAGCGGGAGGGCTGCAGATACGCAGTATTTT. Full variable domain (outside the CDR3, taken from reference TRBV7-2 and TRBJ2-3): GAGVSQSPSNKVTEKGKDVELRCDPISGHTALYWYRQSLGQGLEFLIYFQGNSAPDKSGLPSDRFSAERTGGSVSTLTIQRTQQEDSAVYLCASSFLRTSGRAADTQYFGPGTRLTVL.

The chain carries TRBV4-2 and TRBJ2-5, with D possibly being TRBD1 (5 bases). The J call is uncertain, as TRBJ2-7 better fits the DNA end. In germline, CDR1 is LGHNA, CDR2 YNFKEQ. The CDR3 covers 14 residues. The CDR3 is CASSQDWGSYEQYF. CDR3 DNA sequence: TGTGCCAGCAGCCAAGATTGGGGCAGCTACGAGCAGTACTTC.

The chain couples TRBV7-9 to TRBJ2-7, with TRBD2 identical over 8 bases. J lost 2 bases, V lost 4 bases, and 10 bases had no gene match. The CDR3 covers 16 residues. Looked up from germline, CDR1 is SEHNR and CDR2 is FQNEAQ (reference sequence). The chain's CDR3 is CASSSPAGGGTYEQYF. The CDR3 DNA sequence: TGTGCCAGCAGCTCCCCTGCGGGGGGTGGGACCTACGAGCAGTACTTC.

CDR3 coding DNA: TGTGCCAGCAGCTTTCAGGGACTAGCGGGAAAAGAGACCCAGTACTTC. Amino acid sequence: CASSFQGLAGKETQYF. The genes are TRBV11-2 and TRBJ2-5; TRBD2 agrees at 13 bases. The CDR3 is 16 residues long. J gave up 3 bases and V 3 bases, and 4 bases lay outside the gene matches. Germline V lookup: CDR1 SGHAT, CDR2 FQNNGV.

The chain combines TRBV2 with TRBJ1-3; 10 bases are shared with TRBD1. Looked up from germline, CDR1 is SNHLY and CDR2 is FYNNEI. This CDR3 spans 14 amino acids. V shed 7 bases, J shed 8 bases, and the junction held 8 bases outside the gene matches. The CDR3 loop is CASTLTGGMDTIYF. CDR3 sequence (DNA): TGTGCCAGCACCCTGACAGGGGGCATGGACACCATATATTTT.